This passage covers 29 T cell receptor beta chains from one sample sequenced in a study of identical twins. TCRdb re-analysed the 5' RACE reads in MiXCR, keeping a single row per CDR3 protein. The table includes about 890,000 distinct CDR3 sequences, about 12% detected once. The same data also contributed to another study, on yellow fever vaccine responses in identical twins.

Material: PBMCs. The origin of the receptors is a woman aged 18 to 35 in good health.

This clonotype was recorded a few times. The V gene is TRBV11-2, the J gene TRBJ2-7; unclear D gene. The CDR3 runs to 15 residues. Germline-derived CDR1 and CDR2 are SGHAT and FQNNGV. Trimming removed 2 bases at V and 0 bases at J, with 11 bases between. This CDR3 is CASSLIEESSYEQYV. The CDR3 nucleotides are TGTGCCAGCAGCTTAATTGAGGAGAGCTCCTACGAGCAGTACGTC.

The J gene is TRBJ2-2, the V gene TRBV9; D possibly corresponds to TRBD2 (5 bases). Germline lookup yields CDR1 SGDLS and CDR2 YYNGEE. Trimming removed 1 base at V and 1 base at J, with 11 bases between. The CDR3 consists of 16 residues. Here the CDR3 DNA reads TGTGCCAGCAGCGTATATGGTCGGGGGAACACCGGGGAGCTGTTTTTT. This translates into CASSVYGRGNTGELFF.

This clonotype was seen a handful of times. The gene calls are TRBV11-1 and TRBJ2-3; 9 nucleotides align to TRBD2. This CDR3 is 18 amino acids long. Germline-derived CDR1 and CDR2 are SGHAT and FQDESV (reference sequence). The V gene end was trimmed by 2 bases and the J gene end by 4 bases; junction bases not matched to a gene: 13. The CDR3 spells CASSLHQRVAGAADTQYF. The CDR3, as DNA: TGTGCCAGCAGCTTACATCAGAGGGTAGCGGGAGCTGCAGATACGCAGTATTTT.

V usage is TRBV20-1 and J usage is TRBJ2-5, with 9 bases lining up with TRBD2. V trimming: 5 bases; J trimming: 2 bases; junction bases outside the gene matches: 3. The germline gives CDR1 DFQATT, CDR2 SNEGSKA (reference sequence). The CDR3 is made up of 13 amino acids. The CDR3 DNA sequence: TGCAGTGCTCCTGCGGGGGGGCAAGAGACCCAGTACTTC. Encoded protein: CSAPAGGQETQYF.

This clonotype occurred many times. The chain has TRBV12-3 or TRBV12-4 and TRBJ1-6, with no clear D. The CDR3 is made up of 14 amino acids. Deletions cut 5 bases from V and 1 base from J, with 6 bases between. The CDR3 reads CASSRGSYNSPLHF. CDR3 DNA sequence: TGTGCCAGCAGTCGTGGATCCTATAATTCACCCCTCCACTTT.

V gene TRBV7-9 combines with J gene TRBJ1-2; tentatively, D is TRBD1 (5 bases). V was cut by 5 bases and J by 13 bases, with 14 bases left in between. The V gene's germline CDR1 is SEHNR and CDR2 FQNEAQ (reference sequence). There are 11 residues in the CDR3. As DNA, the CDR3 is TGTGCCAGCAGCCCGGGGACTTTAATCACCTTC. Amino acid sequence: CASSPGTLITF.

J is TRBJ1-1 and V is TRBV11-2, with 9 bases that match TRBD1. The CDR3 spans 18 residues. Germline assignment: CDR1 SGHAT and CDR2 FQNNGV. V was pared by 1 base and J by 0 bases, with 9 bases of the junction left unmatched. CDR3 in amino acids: CASSLGQGVNLMNTEAFF. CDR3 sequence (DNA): TGTGCCAGCAGCTTAGGACAGGGGGTAAACCTTATGAACACTGAAGCTTTCTTT.

The CDR3 DNA is TGCAGTGCTACCAAGACAGGGAATGAAAAACTGTTTTTT. Its translation is CSATKTGNEKLFF. The rearrangement links TRBV20-1 to TRBJ1-4, with 7 bases matching TRBD1. Germline assignment: CDR1 DFQATT and CDR2 SNEGSKA (reference sequence). The CDR3 runs 13 residues. J was trimmed by 5 bases and V by 4 bases; bases with no gene match: 4.

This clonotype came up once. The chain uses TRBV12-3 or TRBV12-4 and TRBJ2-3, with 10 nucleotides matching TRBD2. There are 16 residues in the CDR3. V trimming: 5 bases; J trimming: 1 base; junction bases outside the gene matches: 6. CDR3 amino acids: CASSRFTSGGTDTQYF. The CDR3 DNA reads TGTGCCAGCAGTCGCTTCACTAGCGGGGGCACAGATACGCAGTATTTT.

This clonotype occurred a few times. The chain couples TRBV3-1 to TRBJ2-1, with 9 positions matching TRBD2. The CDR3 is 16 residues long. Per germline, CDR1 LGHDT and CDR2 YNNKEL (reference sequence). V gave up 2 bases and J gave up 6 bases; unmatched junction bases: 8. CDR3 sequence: CASSQTYSGGINEQFF. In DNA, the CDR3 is TGTGCCAGCAGCCAAACGTACAGCGGGGGGATCAATGAGCAGTTCTTC.

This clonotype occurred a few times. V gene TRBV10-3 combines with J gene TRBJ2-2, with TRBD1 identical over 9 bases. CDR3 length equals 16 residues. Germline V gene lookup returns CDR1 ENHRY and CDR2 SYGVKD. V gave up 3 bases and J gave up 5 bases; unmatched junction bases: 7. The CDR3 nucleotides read TGTGCCATCAGTGAAGGCAACAGGGGGCGAACCGGGGAGCTGTTTTTT. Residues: CAISEGNRGRTGELFF.

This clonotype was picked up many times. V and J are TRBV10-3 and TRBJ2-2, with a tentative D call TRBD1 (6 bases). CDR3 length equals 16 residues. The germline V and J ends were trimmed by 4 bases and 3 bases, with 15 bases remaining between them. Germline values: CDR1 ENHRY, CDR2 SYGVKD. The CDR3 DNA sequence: TGTGCCATCAGTGGCCTCAGGGGCCCGGACACCGGGGAGCTGTTTTTT. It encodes CAISGLRGPDTGELFF.

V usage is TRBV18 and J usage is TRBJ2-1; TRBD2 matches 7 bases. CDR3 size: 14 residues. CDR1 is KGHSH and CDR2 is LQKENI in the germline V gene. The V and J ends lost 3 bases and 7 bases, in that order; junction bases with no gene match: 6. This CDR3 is CASSPRGLGNEQFF. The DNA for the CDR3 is TGTGCCAGCTCACCGCGGGGGTTAGGTAATGAGCAGTTCTTC.

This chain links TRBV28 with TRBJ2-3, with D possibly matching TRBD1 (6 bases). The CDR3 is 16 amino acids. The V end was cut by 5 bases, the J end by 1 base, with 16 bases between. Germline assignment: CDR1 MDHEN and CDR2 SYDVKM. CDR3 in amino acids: CASSPRDIPGTDTQYF. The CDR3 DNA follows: TGTGCCAGCAGTCCACGGGACATCCCTGGCACAGATACGCAGTATTTT.

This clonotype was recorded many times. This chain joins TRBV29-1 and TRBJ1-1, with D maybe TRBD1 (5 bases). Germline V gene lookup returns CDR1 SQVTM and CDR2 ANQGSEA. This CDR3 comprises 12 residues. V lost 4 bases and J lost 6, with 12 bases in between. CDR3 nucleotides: TGCAGCGTTGGGGGGGATCCGGCTGAAGCTTTCTTT. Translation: CSVGGDPAEAFF.

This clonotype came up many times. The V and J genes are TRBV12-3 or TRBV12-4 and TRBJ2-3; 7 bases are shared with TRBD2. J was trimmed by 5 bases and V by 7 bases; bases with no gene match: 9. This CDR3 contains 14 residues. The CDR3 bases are TGTGCCAGCACCGACGCGGCGGGGGAAGATACGCAGTATTTT. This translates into CASTDAAGEDTQYF.

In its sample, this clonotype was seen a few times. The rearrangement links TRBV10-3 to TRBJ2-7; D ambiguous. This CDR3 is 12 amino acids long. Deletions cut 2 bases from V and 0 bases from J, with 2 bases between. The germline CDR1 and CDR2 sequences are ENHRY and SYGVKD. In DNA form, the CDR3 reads TGTGCCATCAGTGAGATCTCCTACGAGCAGTACTTC. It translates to CAISEISYEQYF.

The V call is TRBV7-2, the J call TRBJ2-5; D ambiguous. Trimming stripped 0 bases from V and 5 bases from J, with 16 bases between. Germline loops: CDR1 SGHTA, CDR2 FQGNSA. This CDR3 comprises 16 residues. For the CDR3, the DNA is TGTGCCAGCAGCTTAGCCCGGAACAAGGGTTTGGAGACCCAGTACTTC. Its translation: CASSLARNKGLETQYF. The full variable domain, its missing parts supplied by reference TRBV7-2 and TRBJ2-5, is GAGVSQSPSNKVTEKGKDVELRCDPISGHTALYWYRQSLGQGLEFLIYFQGNSAPDKSGLPSDRFSAERTGGSVSTLTIQRTQQEDSAVYLCASSLARNKGLETQYFGPGTRLLVL.

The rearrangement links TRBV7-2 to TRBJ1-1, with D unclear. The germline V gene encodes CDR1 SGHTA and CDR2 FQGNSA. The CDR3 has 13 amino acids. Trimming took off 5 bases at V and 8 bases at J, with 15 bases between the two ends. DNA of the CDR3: TGTGCCAGCAGCCAGTTCACCGTATCGGAAGCTTTCTTT. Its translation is CASSQFTVSEAFF.

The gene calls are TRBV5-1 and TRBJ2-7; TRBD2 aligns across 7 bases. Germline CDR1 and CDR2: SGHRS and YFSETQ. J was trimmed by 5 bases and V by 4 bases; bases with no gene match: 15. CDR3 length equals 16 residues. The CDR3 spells CASSLRGHWEGNEQYF. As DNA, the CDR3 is TGCGCCAGCAGCCTTAGGGGCCATTGGGAGGGAAACGAGCAGTACTTC.

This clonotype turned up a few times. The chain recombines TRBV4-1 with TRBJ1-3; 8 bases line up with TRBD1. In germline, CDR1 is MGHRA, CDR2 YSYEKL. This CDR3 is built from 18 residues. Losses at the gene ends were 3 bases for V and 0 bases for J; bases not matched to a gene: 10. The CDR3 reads CASSHPGTGGTSGNTIYF. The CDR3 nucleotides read TGCGCCAGCAGCCACCCCGGAACAGGGGGAACCTCTGGAAACACCATATATTTT.

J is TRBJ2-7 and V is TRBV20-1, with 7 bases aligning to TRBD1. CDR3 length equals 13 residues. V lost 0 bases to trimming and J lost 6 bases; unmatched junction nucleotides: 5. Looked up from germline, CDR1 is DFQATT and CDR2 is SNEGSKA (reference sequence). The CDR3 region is CSARDQRGLEQYF. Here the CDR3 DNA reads TGCAGTGCTAGAGATCAAAGGGGGCTCGAGCAGTACTTC.

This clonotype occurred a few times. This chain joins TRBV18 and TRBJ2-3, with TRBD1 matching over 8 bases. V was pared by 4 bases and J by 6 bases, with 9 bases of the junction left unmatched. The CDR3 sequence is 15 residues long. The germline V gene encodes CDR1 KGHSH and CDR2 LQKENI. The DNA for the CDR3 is TGTGCCAGCTCACTGACAACGACAGGGGCGGATACGCAGTATTTT. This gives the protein CASSLTTTGADTQYF. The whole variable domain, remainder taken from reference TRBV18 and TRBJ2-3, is NAGVMQNPRHLVRRRGQEARLRCSPMKGHSHVYWYRQLPEEGLKFMVYLQKENIIDESGMPKERFSAEFPKEGPSILRIQQVVRGDSAAYFCASSLTTTGADTQYFGPGTRLTVL.

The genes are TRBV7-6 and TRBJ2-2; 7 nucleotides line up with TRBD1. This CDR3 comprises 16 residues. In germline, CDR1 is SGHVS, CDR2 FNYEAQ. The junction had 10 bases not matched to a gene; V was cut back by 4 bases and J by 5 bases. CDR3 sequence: CASSSLDRRVTGELFF. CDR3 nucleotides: TGTGCCAGCAGCTCCCTGGACAGGCGGGTGACCGGGGAGCTGTTTTTT.

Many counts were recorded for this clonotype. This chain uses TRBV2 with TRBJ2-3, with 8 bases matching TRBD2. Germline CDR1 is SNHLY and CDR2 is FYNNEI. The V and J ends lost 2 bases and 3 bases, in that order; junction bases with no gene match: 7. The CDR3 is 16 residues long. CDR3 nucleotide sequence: TGTGCCAGCAGTGAAAGGAGCGGGGGTTTGACAGATACGCAGTATTTT. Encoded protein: CASSERSGGLTDTQYF.

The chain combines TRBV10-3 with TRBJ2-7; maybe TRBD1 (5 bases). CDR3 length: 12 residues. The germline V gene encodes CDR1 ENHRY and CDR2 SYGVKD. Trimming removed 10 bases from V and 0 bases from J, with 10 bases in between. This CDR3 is CATQTDSYEQYF. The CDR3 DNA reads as TGTGCCACTCAGACAGACTCCTACGAGCAGTACTTC.

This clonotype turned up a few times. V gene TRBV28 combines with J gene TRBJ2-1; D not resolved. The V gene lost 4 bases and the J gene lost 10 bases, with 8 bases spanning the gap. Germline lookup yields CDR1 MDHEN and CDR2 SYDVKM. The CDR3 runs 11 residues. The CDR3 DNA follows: TGTGCCAGCAGTTCCTCAATCGAGCAGTTCTTC. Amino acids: CASSSSIEQFF.

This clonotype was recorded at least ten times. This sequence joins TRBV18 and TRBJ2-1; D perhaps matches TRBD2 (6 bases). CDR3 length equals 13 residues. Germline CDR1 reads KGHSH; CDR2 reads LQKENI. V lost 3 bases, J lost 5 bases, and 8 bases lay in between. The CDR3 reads CASSPGRNNEQFF. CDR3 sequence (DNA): TGTGCCAGCTCACCCGGGAGAAACAATGAGCAGTTCTTC.

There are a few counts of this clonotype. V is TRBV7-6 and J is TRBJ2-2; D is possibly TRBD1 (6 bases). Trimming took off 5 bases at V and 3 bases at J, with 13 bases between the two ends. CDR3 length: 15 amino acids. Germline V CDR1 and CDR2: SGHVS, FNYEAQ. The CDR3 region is CASSPRTEHTGELFF. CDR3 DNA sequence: TGTGCCAGCAGCCCCCGGACAGAACACACCGGGGAGCTGTTTTTT.